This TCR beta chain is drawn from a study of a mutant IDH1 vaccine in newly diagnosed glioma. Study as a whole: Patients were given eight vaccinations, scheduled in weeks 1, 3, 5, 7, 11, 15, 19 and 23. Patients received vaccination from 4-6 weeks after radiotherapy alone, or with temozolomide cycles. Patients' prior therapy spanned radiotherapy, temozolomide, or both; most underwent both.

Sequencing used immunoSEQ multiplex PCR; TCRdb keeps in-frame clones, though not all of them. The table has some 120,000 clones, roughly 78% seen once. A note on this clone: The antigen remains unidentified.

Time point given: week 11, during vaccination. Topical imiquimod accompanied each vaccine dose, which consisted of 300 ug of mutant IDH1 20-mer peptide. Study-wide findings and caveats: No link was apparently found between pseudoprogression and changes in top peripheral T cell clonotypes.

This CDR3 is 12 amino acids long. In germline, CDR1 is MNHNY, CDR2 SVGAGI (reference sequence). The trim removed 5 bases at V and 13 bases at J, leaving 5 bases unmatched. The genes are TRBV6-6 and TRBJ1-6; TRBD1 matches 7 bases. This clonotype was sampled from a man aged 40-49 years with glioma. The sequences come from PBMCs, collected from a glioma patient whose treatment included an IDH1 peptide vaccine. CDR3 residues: CASSGGQTPLHF. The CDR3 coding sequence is TGTGCCAGCAGTGGGGGACAGACTCCCCTCCACTTT.